This TCR beta chain is from a study of PD-1 blockade in classical Hodgkin lymphoma. The wider study: Patients were treated with nivolumab at 3 mg/kg, and this was given intravenously every 2 weeks. Study-level results: The CD4+ diversity rise by C4D1 was clearest in complete responders. Similar baseline diversity was found in complete responders and newly diagnosed patients. Why repertoires differed is undefined; disease activity or prior therapy possibly contributed.

The assay was immunoSEQ multiplex PCR, and TCRdb's table has in-frame clones only and misses some. This table has 25,000 or so clones, 70% to 90% appearing once. As concerns this clone: Its specificity is not known.

Per the germline V gene, CDR1 is MNHEY and CDR2 is SVGAGI. The CDR3 has 13 amino acids. J gave up 11 bases and V 0 bases, and 5 bases lay outside the gene matches. The time point denotes: cycle 4 day 1 (C4D1), after five to seven weeks of nivolumab. Every patient was affected by relapse after autologous stem cell transplantation, while exposure to brentuximab vedotin was not uniform. The genes are TRBV6-5 and TRBJ1-1; 8 bases fit TRBD1. The material sequenced was peripheral blood mononuclear cells (PBMCs), taken before the fourth cycle of nivolumab. The TCR sequence derives from a human donor with classical Hodgkin lymphoma. The CDR3 spells CASSYSTGVGAFF. CDR3 nucleotide sequence: TGTGCCAGCAGTTACTCGACAGGGGTGGGGGCTTTCTTT.